This paragraph covers one T cell receptor (beta chain) sequence. The target antigen is unknown. The sample originates from a study of identical twins. Study conclusions and caveats: It was out-of-frame TCR alpha sharing in monozygotic twins that models underestimated. High-abundance cord blood beta clonotypes had fewer insertions; memory repertoires showed none.

It was template switching that added a universal primer site, and there were unique molecular identifiers on the cDNA. TCRdb redid the calling of the 5' RACE reads with MiXCR, one entry per CDR3 protein. The table includes roughly 720,000 distinct CDR3 sequences, approximately 18% detected once. Per germline, CDR1 WNHNN and CDR2 SYGVQD (reference sequence). Trimming took off 5 bases at V and 9 bases at J, with 14 bases between the two ends. CDR3 length: 12 residues. These data also formed part of another study, on T cells expressing NK-cell markers. That work adds: In sorted CD3+CD56+NKG2C+, CD3+CD56+NKG2C- and CD3+CD56-NKG2C+ T cells, TCR beta repertoires were obtained.

What was sequenced was PBMCs. This sequence was found in a woman between 18 and 29 years old in good health. This chain links TRBV10-1 with TRBJ2-7, with D possibly being TRBD1 or TRBD2 (5 bases each). The CDR3 here is CASSRGPVGQYF. CDR3 nucleotides: TGCGCCAGCAGTCGGGGCCCCGTCGGGCAGTACTTC.